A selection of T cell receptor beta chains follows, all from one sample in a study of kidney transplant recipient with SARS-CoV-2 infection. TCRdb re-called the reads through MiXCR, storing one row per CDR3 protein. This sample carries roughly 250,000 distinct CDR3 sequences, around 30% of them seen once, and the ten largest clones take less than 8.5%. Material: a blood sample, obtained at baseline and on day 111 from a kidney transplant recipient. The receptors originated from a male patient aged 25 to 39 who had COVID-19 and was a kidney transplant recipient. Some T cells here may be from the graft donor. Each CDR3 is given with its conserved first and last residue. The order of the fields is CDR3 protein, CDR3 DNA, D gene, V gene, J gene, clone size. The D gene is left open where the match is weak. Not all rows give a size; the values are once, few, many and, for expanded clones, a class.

CDR3 protein: CASSAAHPRKTYGYTF; CDR3 DNA: TGTGCCAGCAGCGCGGCTCATCCACGAAAGACCTATGGCTACACCTTC; D gene: -; V gene: TRBV5-8; J gene: TRBJ1-2; clone size: many
CDR3 protein: CASSVRTTLRKTYGYTF; CDR3 DNA: TGTGCCAGCAGCGTCCGAACCACCCTTCGAAAGACCTATGGCTACACCTTC; D gene: -; V gene: TRBV3-1; J gene: TRBJ1-2; clone size: many
CDR3 protein: CSVEGLSPPEVYETQYF; CDR3 DNA: TGCAGCGTTGAAGGCCTCAGTCCTCCAGAGGTGTATGAGACCCAGTACTTC; D gene: -; V gene: TRBV29-1; J gene: TRBJ2-5; clone size: -
CDR3 protein: CASAKMNTEAFF; CDR3 DNA: TGTGCCAGCGCTAAAATGAACACTGAAGCTTTCTTT; D gene: -; V gene: TRBV14; J gene: TRBJ1-1; clone size: many
CDR3 protein: CASSFIHGNTIYF; CDR3 DNA: TGTGCCAGCAGCTTTATCCATGGAAACACCATATATTTT; D gene: -; V gene: TRBV5-8; J gene: TRBJ1-3; clone size: many
CDR3 protein: CASSEPSGSLYYEQYF; CDR3 DNA: TGTGCCAGCAGTGAACCGAGCGGGAGCCTCTACTACGAGCAGTACTTC; D gene: TRBD2; V gene: TRBV6-1; J gene: TRBJ2-7; clone size: many
CDR3 protein: CASSLGDREFYNSPLHF; CDR3 DNA: TGCGCCAGCAGCTTGGGGGACAGAGAATTCTATAATTCACCCCTCCACTTT; D gene: TRBD1; V gene: TRBV5-1; J gene: TRBJ1-6; clone size: many
CDR3 protein: CASSHTSRDGKTYGYTF; CDR3 DNA: TGTGCCAGCAGCCACACGTCCAGAGACGGAAAGACCTATGGCTACACCTTC; D gene: -; V gene: TRBV7-2; J gene: TRBJ1-2; clone size: many
CDR3 protein: CASRSHRTTSSYEQYF; CDR3 DNA: TGTGCCAGCAGATCCCACAGGACTACTAGCTCCTACGAGCAGTACTTC; D gene: -; V gene: TRBV6-5; J gene: TRBJ2-7; clone size: -
CDR3 protein: CASSFRDSFNYGYTF; CDR3 DNA: TGTGCCAGCAGTTTTCGCGACAGCTTTAACTATGGCTACACCTTC; D gene: -; V gene: TRBV12-3/TRBV12-4; J gene: TRBJ1-2; clone size: many
CDR3 protein: CASSTDVSMRKTYGYTF; CDR3 DNA: TGTGCCAGCAGTACCGATGTCTCTATGCGAAAGACCTATGGCTACACCTTC; D gene: -; V gene: TRBV6-1; J gene: TRBJ1-2; clone size: many
CDR3 protein: CASSLGYCIGKTYGYTF; CDR3 DNA: TGTGCCAGCAGTCTCGGATACTGCATCGGAAAGACCTATGGCTACACCTTC; D gene: -; V gene: TRBV6-2/TRBV6-3; J gene: TRBJ1-2; clone size: many
CDR3 protein: CASAWGDTQYF; CDR3 DNA: TGTGCCAGCGCTTGGGGAGATACGCAGTATTTT; D gene: -; V gene: TRBV25-1; J gene: TRBJ2-3; clone size: -
CDR3 protein: CASSFGSSYEQYF; CDR3 DNA: TGTGCCAGCAGTTTTGGGAGTAGCTACGAGCAGTACTTC; D gene: -; V gene: TRBV12-3/TRBV12-4; J gene: TRBJ2-7; clone size: many
CDR3 protein: CASSLFSAGLSEQYF; CDR3 DNA: TGTGCCAGCAGTTTATTCTCGGCAGGTCTCAGCGAGCAGTACTTC; D gene: -; V gene: TRBV28; J gene: TRBJ2-7; clone size: many
CDR3 protein: CASSLRWFVRKTYGYTF; CDR3 DNA: TGTGCCAGCAGCCTCAGATGGTTCGTTAGAAAGACCTATGGCTACACCTTC; D gene: -; V gene: TRBV16; J gene: TRBJ1-2; clone size: -
CDR3 protein: CASSVVSASGSHEQLF; CDR3 DNA: TGTGCCAGCAGCGTAGTGTCGGCTAGCGGGAGCCATGAGCAGCTCTTC; D gene: TRBD2; V gene: TRBV9; J gene: TRBJ2-4; clone size: -
CDR3 protein: CASSSDGYSNQPQHF; CDR3 DNA: TGTGCCAGCAGCTCGGACGGCTATAGCAATCAGCCCCAGCATTTT; D gene: -; V gene: TRBV7-2; J gene: TRBJ1-5; clone size: many
CDR3 protein: CASAMLSVRKTYGYTF; CDR3 DNA: TGCGCCAGCGCCATGTTATCGGTTCGAAAGACCTATGGCTACACCTTC; D gene: -; V gene: TRBV5-1; J gene: TRBJ1-2; clone size: many
CDR3 protein: CASSEAVQGQETQYF; CDR3 DNA: TGTGCCAGCAGTGAAGCTGTTCAGGGACAAGAGACCCAGTACTTC; D gene: -; V gene: TRBV6-1; J gene: TRBJ2-5; clone size: few
CDR3 protein: CASSRQQGAPNEKLFF; CDR3 DNA: TGTGCCAGCAGCCGCCAACAGGGGGCCCCTAATGAAAAACTGTTTTTT; D gene: TRBD1; V gene: TRBV14; J gene: TRBJ1-4; clone size: many
CDR3 protein: CASSLDELSGNTIYF; CDR3 DNA: TGTGCCAGCAGCTTGGACGAACTCTCTGGAAACACCATATATTTT; D gene: -; V gene: TRBV5-6; J gene: TRBJ1-3; clone size: many
CDR3 protein: CSAEGGQGARKAFF; CDR3 DNA: TGCAGTGCTGAAGGGGGACAGGGGGCCCGGAAAGCTTTCTTT; D gene: TRBD1; V gene: TRBV20-1; J gene: TRBJ1-1; clone size: many
CDR3 protein: CSARAGTGIYEQYF; CDR3 DNA: TGCAGTGCTAGGGCCGGGACAGGGATCTACGAGCAGTACTTC; D gene: TRBD1; V gene: TRBV20-1; J gene: TRBJ2-7; clone size: many
CDR3 protein: CSARGPGTAKNIQYF; CDR3 DNA: TGCAGTGCTAGAGGGCCTGGGACGGCCAAAAACATTCAGTACTTC; D gene: -; V gene: TRBV20-1; J gene: TRBJ2-4; clone size: many
CDR3 protein: CSVRYRTDTQYF; CDR3 DNA: TGCAGTGTCCGCTACCGCACAGATACGCAGTATTTT; D gene: -; V gene: TRBV20-1; J gene: TRBJ2-3; clone size: few
CDR3 protein: CASSPGVYGPGMGNEQLF; CDR3 DNA: TGCGCCAGCAGCCCGGGGGTATATGGGCCAGGTATGGGCAATGAGCAGCTCTTC; D gene: -; V gene: TRBV4-1; J gene: TRBJ2-1; clone size: -
CDR3 protein: CASSPPRDMTINIQYF; CDR3 DNA: TGTGCCAGCTCACCACCCAGGGACATGACTATAAACATTCAGTACTTC; D gene: -; V gene: TRBV18; J gene: TRBJ2-4; clone size: few
CDR3 protein: CATSREGNRGHEQFF; CDR3 DNA: TGTGCCACCAGCAGAGAGGGAAACAGGGGGCATGAGCAGTTCTTC; D gene: TRBD1; V gene: TRBV15; J gene: TRBJ2-1; clone size: many
CDR3 protein: CASSLGTASGNTIYF; CDR3 DNA: TGTGCCAGCAGCTTAGGAACAGCTTCTGGAAACACCATATATTTT; D gene: -; V gene: TRBV28; J gene: TRBJ1-3; clone size: many
CDR3 protein: CASSVFRGEAGRNTIYF; CDR3 DNA: TGTGCCAGCAGTGTCTTTCGGGGGGAGGCAGGGCGAAACACCATATATTTT; D gene: -; V gene: TRBV6-1; J gene: TRBJ1-3; clone size: many
CDR3 protein: CASSFRGTGELFF; CDR3 DNA: TGCGCCAGCAGCTTCAGGGGGACCGGGGAGCTGTTTTTT; D gene: TRBD1; V gene: TRBV5-1; J gene: TRBJ2-2; clone size: many
CDR3 protein: CAWTPDRGDYGYTF; CDR3 DNA: TGTGCCTGGACCCCAGACAGGGGGGATTATGGCTACACCTTC; D gene: TRBD1; V gene: TRBV30; J gene: TRBJ1-2; clone size: many
CDR3 protein: CASSLYPTAMNTEAFF; CDR3 DNA: TGTGCCAGCAGCTTATACCCGACAGCCATGAACACTGAAGCTTTCTTT; D gene: -; V gene: TRBV7-3; J gene: TRBJ1-1; clone size: many
CDR3 protein: CASSSRQGTEQPQHF; CDR3 DNA: TGTGCCAGCAGTTCCCGACAGGGGACGGAACAGCCCCAGCATTTT; D gene: TRBD1; V gene: TRBV12-3/TRBV12-4; J gene: TRBJ1-5; clone size: many
CDR3 protein: CSATADGAPEAFF; CDR3 DNA: TGCAGTGCTACAGCTGACGGGGCACCGGAAGCTTTCTTT; D gene: -; V gene: TRBV20-1; J gene: TRBJ1-1; clone size: medium-sized
CDR3 protein: CASSLIYSNQPQHF; CDR3 DNA: TGTGCCAGCAGCTTGATTTATAGCAATCAGCCCCAGCATTTT; D gene: -; V gene: TRBV5-6; J gene: TRBJ1-5; clone size: many
CDR3 protein: CASSYSTSGDTDTQYF; CDR3 DNA: TGTGCCAGCAGTTACTCGACTAGCGGGGACACAGATACGCAGTATTTT; D gene: TRBD2; V gene: TRBV6-2/TRBV6-3; J gene: TRBJ2-3; clone size: few
CDR3 protein: CATQFDRVRLGEQFF; CDR3 DNA: TGTGCCACTCAATTCGACAGGGTCCGGCTGGGTGAGCAGTTCTTC; D gene: TRBD1; V gene: TRBV28; J gene: TRBJ2-1; clone size: -
CDR3 protein: CASSLPILGTEAFF; CDR3 DNA: TGTGCCAGCAGCTTACCAATATTGGGCACTGAAGCTTTCTTT; D gene: -; V gene: TRBV5-4; J gene: TRBJ1-1; clone size: few
CDR3 protein: CSANFGLFRKTYGYTF; CDR3 DNA: TGCAGTGCTAATTTCGGGCTGTTTCGAAAGACCTATGGCTACACCTTC; D gene: -; V gene: TRBV20-1; J gene: TRBJ1-2; clone size: few
CDR3 protein: CASSRQGLSSYNSPLHF; CDR3 DNA: TGTGCCAGCAGCCGACAGGGGTTGAGCTCCTATAATTCACCCCTCCACTTT; D gene: TRBD1; V gene: TRBV6-5; J gene: TRBJ1-6; clone size: -
CDR3 protein: CASSEGSLVETQYF; CDR3 DNA: TGCGCCAGCAGTGAAGGGTCCCTCGTCGAGACCCAGTACTTC; D gene: -; V gene: TRBV4-1; J gene: TRBJ2-5; clone size: -
CDR3 protein: CSAAGTAERPQHF; CDR3 DNA: TGCAGTGCTGCCGGGACAGCGGAAAGGCCCCAGCATTTT; D gene: TRBD1; V gene: TRBV20-1; J gene: TRBJ1-5; clone size: many
CDR3 protein: CASSLGAFGGSPLHF; CDR3 DNA: TGCGCCAGCAGCTTGGGGGCCTTTGGGGGTTCACCCCTCCACTTT; D gene: -; V gene: TRBV5-1; J gene: TRBJ1-6; clone size: many
CDR3 protein: CASSLAGGRADTQYF; CDR3 DNA: TGTGCCAGCAGCTTAGCGGGAGGGCGGGCAGATACGCAGTATTTT; D gene: TRBD2; V gene: TRBV7-9; J gene: TRBJ2-3; clone size: many
CDR3 protein: CASSSLVWTEAFF; CDR3 DNA: TGTGCCAGTAGTTCTTTAGTGTGGACTGAAGCTTTCTTT; D gene: -; V gene: TRBV19; J gene: TRBJ1-1; clone size: many
CDR3 protein: CASSTQPGLGGREQYF; CDR3 DNA: TGTGCCAGTAGTACCCAACCGGGACTAGGGGGCCGAGAGCAGTACTTC; D gene: -; V gene: TRBV19; J gene: TRBJ2-7; clone size: many
CDR3 protein: CASSALVNTGELFF; CDR3 DNA: TGTGCCAGCAGTGCATTAGTCAACACCGGGGAGCTGTTTTTT; D gene: -; V gene: TRBV6-5; J gene: TRBJ2-2; clone size: many
CDR3 protein: CAWRTVRYRKTYGYAF; CDR3 DNA: TGTGCCTGGAGAACGGTGCGCTATAGAAAGACCTATGGCTACGCCTTC; D gene: -; V gene: TRBV30; J gene: TRBJ1-2; clone size: -
CDR3 protein: CASRPSSVNYGYTF; CDR3 DNA: TGTGCCAGCAGACCTTCATCAGTAAACTATGGCTACACCTTC; D gene: -; V gene: TRBV3-1; J gene: TRBJ1-2; clone size: many
CDR3 protein: CASSSGPLETQYF; CDR3 DNA: TGTGCCAGCAGCTCTGGGCCGTTGGAGACCCAGTACTTC; D gene: -; V gene: TRBV5-6; J gene: TRBJ2-5; clone size: many
CDR3 protein: CASSGPTDEQYF; CDR3 DNA: TGTGCCAGCAGTGGTCCGACTGACGAGCAGTACTTC; D gene: -; V gene: TRBV2; J gene: TRBJ2-7; clone size: many
CDR3 protein: CASSQDRVGAEQYF; CDR3 DNA: TGCGCCAGCAGCCAAGATCGAGTTGGGGCCGAGCAGTACTTC; D gene: -; V gene: TRBV4-1; J gene: TRBJ2-7; clone size: many
CDR3 protein: CASSEGREETQYF; CDR3 DNA: TGTGCTAGCAGCGAAGGCCGCGAGGAGACCCAGTACTTC; D gene: -; V gene: TRBV7-7; J gene: TRBJ2-5; clone size: -
CDR3 protein: CSARGLGESYEQYF; CDR3 DNA: TGCAGTGCTAGAGGCCTGGGTGAATCCTACGAGCAGTACTTC; D gene: -; V gene: TRBV20-1; J gene: TRBJ2-7; clone size: many
CDR3 protein: CASSLDRYSGANVLTF; CDR3 DNA: TGTGCCAGCAGTTTGGACAGATACTCTGGGGCCAACGTCCTGACTTTC; D gene: -; V gene: TRBV11-1; J gene: TRBJ2-6; clone size: few
CDR3 protein: CAWNSGQIRTEAYF; CDR3 DNA: TGTGCCTGGAACTCAGGACAGATCCGAACTGAAGCTTACTTC; D gene: -; V gene: TRBV30; J gene: TRBJ1-1; clone size: -
CDR3 protein: CASQSNVSRKTYGYTF; CDR3 DNA: TGTGCCAGCCAGAGCAATGTCTCGCGAAAGACCTATGGCTACACCTTC; D gene: -; V gene: TRBV5-5; J gene: TRBJ1-2; clone size: many